This TCR beta chain was documented in a study of shared clonotypes between healthy human individuals. This CDR3 comprises 16 residues. CDR1 LGHNA and CDR2 YSLEER come from the germline V gene. Trimming removed 3 bases at V and 1 base at J, with 13 bases between. Over several immunoSEQ plates, each subset's genomic DNA was distributed in even portions. Replicate PCRs run on sorted subsets employed around 200 ng DNA, roughly 30,000 T cell genomes. TCRdb keeps only in-frame clones here, not all; method: immunoSEQ multiplex PCR. The sample records about 1.5 million clones, around 98% being singletons. The rearrangement links TRBV4-3 to TRBJ1-5, with D possibly TRBD1 on 5 matching bases. The TCR comes from a man under 40 in good health. Sequenced sample: naive CD4+ T cells sorted from blood. Specified subset: CD45RA+ positively selected. CDR3 protein: CASSHLQETSNQPQHF. Written as DNA, the CDR3 is TGCGCCAGCAGCCACTTACAGGAGACAAGCAATCAGCCCCAGCATTTT.